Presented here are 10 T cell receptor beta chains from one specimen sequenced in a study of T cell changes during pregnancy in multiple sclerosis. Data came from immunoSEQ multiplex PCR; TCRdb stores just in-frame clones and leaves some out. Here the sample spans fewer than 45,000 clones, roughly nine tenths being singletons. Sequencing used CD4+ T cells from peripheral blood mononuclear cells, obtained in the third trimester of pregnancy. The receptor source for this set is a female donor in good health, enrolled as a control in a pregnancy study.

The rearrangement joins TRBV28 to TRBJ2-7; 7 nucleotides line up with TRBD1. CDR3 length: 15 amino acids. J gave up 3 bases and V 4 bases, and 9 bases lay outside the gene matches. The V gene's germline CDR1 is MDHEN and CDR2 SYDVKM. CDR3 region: CASSSQGSFNYEQYF. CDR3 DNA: TGTGCCAGCAGTTCACAGGGGTCGTTTAACTACGAGCAGTACTTC.

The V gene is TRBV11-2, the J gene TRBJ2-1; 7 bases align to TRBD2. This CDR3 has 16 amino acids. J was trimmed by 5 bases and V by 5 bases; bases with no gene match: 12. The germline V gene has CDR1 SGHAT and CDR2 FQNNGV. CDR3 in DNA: TGTGCCAGCAGCCCCCTCTTCCTAGCGGACGACAATGAGCAGTTCTTC. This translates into CASSPLFLADDNEQFF. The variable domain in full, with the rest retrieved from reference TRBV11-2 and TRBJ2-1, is EAGVAQSPRYKIIEKRQSVAFWCNPISGHATLYWYQQILGQGPKLLIQFQNNGVVDDSQLPKDRFSAERLKGVDSTLKIQPAKLEDSAVYLCASSPLFLADDNEQFFGPGTRLTVL.

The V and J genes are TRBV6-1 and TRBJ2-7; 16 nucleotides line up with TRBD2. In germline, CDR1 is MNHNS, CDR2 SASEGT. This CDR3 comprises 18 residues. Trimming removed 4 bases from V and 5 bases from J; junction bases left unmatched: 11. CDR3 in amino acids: CASSAAMGLAGGRDEQYF. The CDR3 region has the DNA TGTGCCAGCAGTGCGGCGATGGGACTAGCGGGGGGGCGTGACGAGCAGTACTTC.

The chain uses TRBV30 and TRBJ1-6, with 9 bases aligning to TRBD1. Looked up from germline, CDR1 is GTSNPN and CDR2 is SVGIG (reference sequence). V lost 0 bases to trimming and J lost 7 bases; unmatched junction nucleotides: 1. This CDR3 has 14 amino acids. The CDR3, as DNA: TGTGCCTGGAGTGTTGGGACAGGGAATTCACCCCTCCACTTT. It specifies CAWSVGTGNSPLHF.

The CDR3 sequence is CASRINRGSEQYF. CDR3 coding DNA: TGTGCCAGCAGGATAAACAGGGGAAGCGAGCAGTACTTC. The rearrangement links TRBV6-5 to TRBJ2-7; 7 positions match TRBD1. Germline V lookup: CDR1 MNHEY, CDR2 SVGAGI. V was clipped by 6 bases and J by 6 bases; unmatched bases: 8. The CDR3 consists of 13 residues.

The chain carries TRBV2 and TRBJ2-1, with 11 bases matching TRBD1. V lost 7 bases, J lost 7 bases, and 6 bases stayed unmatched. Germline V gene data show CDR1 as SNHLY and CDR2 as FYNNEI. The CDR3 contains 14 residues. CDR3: CASTGQGARNEQFF. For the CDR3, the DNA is TGTGCCAGCACTGGACAGGGGGCGCGGAATGAGCAGTTCTTC. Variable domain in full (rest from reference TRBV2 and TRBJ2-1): EPEVTQTPSHQVTQMGQEVILRCVPISNHLYFYWYRQILGQKVEFLVSFYNNEISEKSEIFDDQFSVERPDGSNFTLKIRSTKLEDSAMYFCASTGQGARNEQFFGPGTRLTVL.

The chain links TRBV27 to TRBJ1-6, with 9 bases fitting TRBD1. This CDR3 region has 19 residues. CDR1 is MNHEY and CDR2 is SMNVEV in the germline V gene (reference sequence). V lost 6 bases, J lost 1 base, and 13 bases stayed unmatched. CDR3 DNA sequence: TGTGCCAGCAGCCGAACAGGGGGCGCCGTGGGTTCCTATAATTCACCCCTCCACTTT. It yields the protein CASSRTGGAVGSYNSPLHF.

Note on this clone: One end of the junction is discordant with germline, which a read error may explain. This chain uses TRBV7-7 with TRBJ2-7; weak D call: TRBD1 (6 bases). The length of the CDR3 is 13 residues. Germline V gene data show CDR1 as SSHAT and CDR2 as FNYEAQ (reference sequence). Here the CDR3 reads CASSWGPSYEQYF. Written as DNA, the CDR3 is TGTGCTAGCAGCTGGGGGCCATCCTACGAGCAGTACTTC.

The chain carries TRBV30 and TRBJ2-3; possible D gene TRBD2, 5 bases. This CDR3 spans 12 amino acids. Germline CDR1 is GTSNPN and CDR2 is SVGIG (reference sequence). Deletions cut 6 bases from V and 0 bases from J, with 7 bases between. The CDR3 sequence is CACRTSTDTQYF. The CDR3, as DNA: TGTGCCTGTCGGACTAGCACAGATACGCAGTATTTT.

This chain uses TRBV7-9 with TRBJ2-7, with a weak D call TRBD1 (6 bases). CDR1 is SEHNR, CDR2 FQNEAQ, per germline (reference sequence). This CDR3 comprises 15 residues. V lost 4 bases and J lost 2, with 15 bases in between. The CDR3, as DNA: TGTGCCAGCAGCTCAAGGAGACAGGACACCTACGAGCAGTACTTC. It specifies CASSSRRQDTYEQYF.